These 13 T cell receptor beta chains originate from one sample sequenced in a study of CD8 T cells in ankylosing spondylitis. Study-wide results and limits: Made up of 7 to 9 highly homologous variants, a TCR beta motif appeared characteristic of ankylosing spondylitis blood.

These TCRs are of unknown antigen specificity. TCRdb re-called the 5' RACE reads through MiXCR, storing one row per CDR3 protein. The table lists more than 300,000 distinct CDR3 sequences, 7.5% to 9% of them singletons. The sample was blood, either unsorted or a sorted T cell fraction (not recorded which). The receptors were gathered from a male donor with ankylosing spondylitis.

The CDR3 sequence: CASSSDSLNTEAFF. The CDR3 DNA reads as TGCGCCAGCAGCAGCGACAGCCTGAACACTGAAGCTTTCTTT. The V gene is TRBV5-1, the J gene TRBJ1-1; possibly TRBD1 for D (5 bases). CDR1 and CDR2 from the germline V gene are SGHRS and YFSETQ. The CDR3 is 14 residues long. Trimming took 4 bases from V and 0 from J, leaving 10 bases between them.

This clonotype was found many times. The chain joins TRBV20-1 to TRBJ1-1; weak D call: TRBD1 (6 bases). Per germline, CDR1 DFQATT and CDR2 SNEGSKA (reference sequence). The CDR3 extends over 15 amino acids. V was cut by 0 bases and J by 0 bases, with 11 bases left in between. The CDR3, as DNA: TGCAGTGCTAGAGATCAGGGGTGGATGAACACTGAAGCTTTCTTT. Amino acids: CSARDQGWMNTEAFF.

CDR3 residues: CSVNGQGGAGELFF. In nucleotides, the CDR3 is TGCAGCGTTAACGGACAGGGAGGGGCCGGGGAGCTGTTTTTT. This sequence joins TRBV29-1 and TRBJ2-2; a possible D gene is TRBD1 (8 bases). The V end lost 5 bases, the J end lost 6 bases, and 16 bases lay between the germline ends. The CDR3 runs to 14 residues. CDR1 is SQVTM and CDR2 is ANQGSEA in the germline V gene.

This clonotype was observed many times. The chain is built from TRBV2 and TRBJ1-4; 9 bases align to TRBD1. The germline V gene has CDR1 SNHLY and CDR2 FYNNEI. The CDR3 consists of 14 residues. Trimming took 7 bases from V and 5 from J; bases not matched to a gene: 5. The CDR3 loop is CASNPDRGNEKLFF. In DNA, the CDR3 is TGTGCCAGCAACCCGGACAGGGGAAATGAAAAACTGTTTTTT.

This clonotype was seen a handful of times. The CDR3 nucleotides are TGCAGTGCTAGAGATGGGCGGGAGGGCATGGAGACCCAGTACTTC. Encoded protein: CSARDGREGMETQYF. The chain links TRBV20-1 to TRBJ2-5; 9 nucleotides line up with TRBD2. With V trimmed by 0 bases and J by 5 bases, 7 bases remained unmatched. The CDR3 covers 15 residues. Looked up from germline, CDR1 is DFQATT and CDR2 is SNEGSKA (reference sequence).

V usage is TRBV2 and J usage is TRBJ2-5; D is possibly TRBD2 (6 bases). V lost 4 bases and J 5 bases, leaving 11 bases between the germline ends. Germline lookup yields CDR1 SNHLY and CDR2 FYNNEI. CDR3 length: 13 residues. CDR3 nucleotide sequence: TGTGCCAGCAGTGCGGGGAGGCGGGAGACCCAGTACTTC. It specifies CASSAGRRETQYF.

V is TRBV5-6 and J is TRBJ2-7; the D gene is possibly TRBD1 (6 bases). Germline V gene data show CDR1 as SGHDT and CDR2 as YYEEEE. The CDR3 runs 16 residues. Trimming pared 1 base from V and 2 bases from J, leaving 16 bases between. The CDR3 is CASSLRGLSGTYEQYF. CDR3 DNA: TGTGCCAGCAGCTTGAGGGGGTTATCAGGAACCTACGAGCAGTACTTC.

The gene calls are TRBV5-1 and TRBJ2-4, with 7 bases lining up with TRBD1. This CDR3 is 14 amino acids long. From germline, CDR1 is SGHRS and CDR2 YFSETQ. The V segment lost 3 bases and the J segment 10 bases; nucleotides outside the gene matches: 10. Here the CDR3 reads CASSSTDRVPIQYF. CDR3 bases: TGCGCCAGCAGCTCGACCGACAGGGTCCCAATTCAGTACTTC.

The count of this clonotype is one. This likely comes from a read error, as the CDR3 has no conserved phenylalanine or tryptophan at its end. It is unclear where the CDR3 begins or ends on the DNA, so no DNA is shown, and the CDR3 is as TCRdb lists it. This chain connects TRBV7-3 to TRBJ2-7; TRBD1, the table's D call, lacks a check against the DNA. The CDR3 spans 11 residues, counting both ends. CDR1 SGHTA and CDR2 FQGTGA come from the germline V gene. The CDR3 loop is CASSCPGQGCL.

This clonotype has only a few counts. The genes are TRBV16 and TRBJ1-6; D uncertain. The CDR3 sequence is 15 residues long. Per the germline V gene, CDR1 is KGHSY and CDR2 is FQNENV. V was trimmed by 1 base and J by 5 bases, leaving 9 bases between them. Here the CDR3 reads CASSQYYSHNSPLHF. The CDR3 DNA follows: TGTGCCAGCAGCCAATACTACAGTCATAATTCACCCCTCCACTTT.

This clonotype was counted only a few times. J is TRBJ2-6 and V is TRBV9; the D is unclear. The V gene's germline CDR1 is SGDLS and CDR2 YYNGEE. V was clipped by 0 bases and J by 4 bases, with 11 bases between them. This CDR3 spans 16 amino acids. CDR3 sequence (DNA): TGTGCCAGCAGCGTAGGGCCCGCAGCCGGGGCCAACGTCCTGACTTTC. Residues: CASSVGPAAGANVLTF. Supplemented by reference TRBV9 and TRBJ2-6, the full variable domain reads DSGVTQTPKHLITATGQRVTLRCSPRSGDLSVYWYQQSLDQGLQFLIQYYNGEERAKGNILERFSAQQFPDLHSELNLSSLELGDSALYFCASSVGPAAGANVLTFGAGSRLTVL.

The chain carries TRBV6-2 or TRBV6-3 and TRBJ2-7; tentatively, D is TRBD2 (5 bases). The CDR3 contains 11 residues. V dropped 8 bases and J dropped 3 bases, with 8 bases sitting between them. Germline assignment: CDR1 MNHEY and CDR2 SVGEGT. The DNA for the CDR3 is TGTGCCAGCGAGGGATTCTACGAGCAGTACTTC. Amino acids: CASEGFYEQYF.

This clonotype was counted a few times. The V call is TRBV5-1, the J call TRBJ2-3; D may be TRBD2 (6 bases). Germline CDR1 SGHRS, CDR2 YFSETQ. V lost 7 bases, J lost 4 bases, and 13 bases lay in between. This CDR3 is built from 13 residues. This CDR3 is CASASPGADTQYF. The CDR3 DNA reads as TGCGCCAGCGCTAGTCCGGGGGCAGATACGCAGTATTTT.